A few counts support the clone carrying this T cell receptor beta chain. Its antigen is not known. These data come from a study of T-cell reconstitution after alpha-beta-depleted transplantation in children. Study-level findings and limits: Approximately two months post-transplant, alpha-beta T cells reportedly originated from several hundred expanded graft clones. Newly made T cells mostly supplied T-cell counts and diversity one year after transplant. There were some patients whose high TCRbeta diversity at day 60 came from surviving recipient T cells and thymic progenitors.

A library of TCRbeta sequences, prepared with unique molecular identifiers, was generated. From the PCR reads, TCRdb called clonotypes with MiXCR, one entry per CDR3 protein. Among about 830,000 distinct CDR3 sequences listed, under 20% were seen once. The CDR3 totals 15 residues. V gave up 3 bases and J gave up 7 bases; unmatched junction bases: 6. Germline assignment: CDR1 SGHRS and CDR2 YFSETQ. This receptor was taken from a male patient aged 5 to 17 who had a stem cell transplant for acute lymphoblastic leukemia, so the T cells may come from the graft donor. This specimen was PBMCs, mostly from graft donor cells, taken 360 days after TCRalphabeta/CD19-depleted stem cell transplant. This chain uses TRBV5-1 with TRBJ2-1, with 11 bases lining up with TRBD2. The CDR3 is CASSYLAGGGNEQFF. The CDR3 DNA sequence: TGCGCCAGCAGCTACCTAGCGGGAGGTGGAAATGAGCAGTTCTTC.